This T cell receptor beta chain emerged from a study of blood T cell repertoires in COVID-19. Across the study: T cells, B-cell-depleted T cells, or PBMCs supplied cDNA or gDNA.

Assay used: immunoSEQ multiplex PCR; TCRdb lists only in-frame clones, some missing. Altogether about 370,000 clones are present, roughly 90% being singletons, with the ten largest covering 3%. Sequenced: peripheral blood. The source of this sequence is a woman aged 30 to 39 with COVID-19, enrolled during active disease.

CDR3 nucleotide sequence: TGCGCCAGCAGCCAAGCCGACCCCGGGACTAGCGGCTACAATGAGCAGTTCTTC. This translates into CASSQADPGTSGYNEQFF. V usage is TRBV4-1 and J usage is TRBJ2-1, with TRBD2 matching 11 bases. Germline CDR1 MGHRA, CDR2 YSYEKL. The CDR3 has 18 residues. V dropped 1 base and J dropped 3; count of bases not matched to a gene: 8.